Listed below are T cell receptor beta chains from one sample, sequenced in a study of cytomegalovirus exposure and HLA in healthy donors. Sequenced by immunoSEQ multiplex PCR; TCRdb stores in-frame clones only, minus some. Of some 200,000 clones in the sample, more than 65% were seen once. The sequencing input was PBMCs. These receptor sequences come from a man aged 50-59 years in good health and CMV-seronegative. CDR3s include the opening cysteine and the closing phenylalanine or tryptophan. D genes are given only for firm matches. Rows may omit the clone size; those that give it use once, few, many or a size class.

>once|TRBJ2-1|TRBV30|.
CAWGAPGVEQFF
TGTGCCTGGGGCGCCCCCGGAGTTGAGCAGTTCTTC
>few|TRBJ2-7|TRBV6-6|.
CASSLDGSYLYEQYF
TGTGCCAGCAGTCTCGACGGGAGCTATCTTTACGAGCAGTACTTC
>.|TRBJ2-2|TRBV5-1|.
CASSLSGSTGELFF
TGCGCCAGCTCTCTTTCAGGGTCCACCGGGGAGCTGTTTTTT
>.|TRBJ1-3|TRBV7-9|TRBD1
CASSFGQGRPGNTIYF
TGTGCCAGCAGTTTCGGACAGGGCAGACCTGGAAACACCATATATTTT
>.|TRBJ1-3|TRBV11-2|TRBD1
CASSNTGTGSSGNTIYF
TGTGCCAGCAGCAATACCGGGACAGGAAGCTCTGGAAACACCATATATTTT
>few|TRBJ2-7|TRBV2|.
CASSPLRQTYEQYF
TGTGCCAGCAGCCCTCTCAGACAGACCTACGAGCAGTACTTC
>.|TRBJ2-5|TRBV5-1|TRBD1
CASSLEAGGFQETQYF
TGCGCCAGCAGCTTGGAAGCAGGGGGCTTCCAAGAGACCCAGTACTTC
>.|TRBJ2-3|TRBV23-1|TRBD2
CASSQSRLAGGPDTQYF
TGCGCCAGCAGTCAATCGAGGCTAGCGGGAGGGCCGGATACGCAGTATTTT
>.|TRBJ1-1|TRBV5-1|.
CASSFEGRDTEAFF
TGCGCCAGCAGCTTCGAGGGAAGGGACACTGAAGCTTTCTTT
>.|TRBJ2-3|TRBV19|TRBD2
CASSGSGGTDTQYF
TGTGCCAGTAGTGGTAGCGGGGGCACAGATACGCAGTATTTT
>.|TRBJ2-1|TRBV27|.
CASRSGLNEQFF
TGTGCCAGCAGGAGCGGGCTTAATGAGCAGTTCTTC
>.|TRBJ1-2|TRBV9|.
CASSAAHYPSYGYTF
TGTGCCAGCAGCGCCGCCCACTACCCCTCCTATGGCTACACCTTC
>.|TRBJ1-2|TRBV7-9|TRBD1
CASSQTGDSGYTF
TGTGCCAGCAGCCAGACAGGGGACTCTGGCTACACCTTC